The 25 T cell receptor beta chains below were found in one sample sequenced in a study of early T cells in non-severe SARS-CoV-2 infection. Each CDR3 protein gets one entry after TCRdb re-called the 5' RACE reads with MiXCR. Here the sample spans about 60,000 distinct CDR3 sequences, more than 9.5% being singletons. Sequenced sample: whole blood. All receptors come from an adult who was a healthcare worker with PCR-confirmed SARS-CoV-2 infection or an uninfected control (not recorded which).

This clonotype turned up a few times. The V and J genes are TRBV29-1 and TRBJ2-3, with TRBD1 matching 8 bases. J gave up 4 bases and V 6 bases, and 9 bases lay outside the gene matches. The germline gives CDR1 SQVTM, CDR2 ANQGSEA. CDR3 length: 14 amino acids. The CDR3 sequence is CSVRTGTFSDTQYF. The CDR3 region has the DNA TGCAGCGTCCGGACAGGGACTTTTTCAGATACGCAGTATTTT.

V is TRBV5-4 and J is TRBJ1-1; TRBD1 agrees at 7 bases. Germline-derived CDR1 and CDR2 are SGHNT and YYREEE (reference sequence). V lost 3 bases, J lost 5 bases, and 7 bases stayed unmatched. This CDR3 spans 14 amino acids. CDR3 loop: CASSSQGRGTEAFF. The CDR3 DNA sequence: TGTGCCAGCAGCTCACAGGGGAGGGGGACTGAAGCTTTCTTT.

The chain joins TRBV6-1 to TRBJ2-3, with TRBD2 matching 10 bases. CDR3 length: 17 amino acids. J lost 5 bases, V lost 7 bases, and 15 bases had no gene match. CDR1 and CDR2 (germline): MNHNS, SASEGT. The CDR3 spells CASTEGRLAGVRDTQYF. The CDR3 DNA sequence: TGTGCCAGCACCGAAGGAAGGCTAGCGGGAGTCAGAGATACGCAGTATTTT.

CDR3 coding DNA: TGTGCCAGCAGCCAAGCCAATCTGAGGGGGAATGGGGAGCTGTTTTTT. This codes for CASSQANLRGNGELFF. The V and J genes are TRBV7-9 and TRBJ2-2; D may be TRBD1 (6 bases). Germline assignment: CDR1 SEHNR and CDR2 FQNEAQ (reference sequence). The CDR3 has 16 amino acids. The V gene lost 5 bases and the J gene lost 8 bases, with 21 bases spanning the gap. Full variable domain (outside the CDR3, taken from reference TRBV7-9 and TRBJ2-2): DTGVSQNPRHKITKRGQNVTFRCDPISEHNRLYWYRQTLGQGPEFLTYFQNEAQLEKSRLLSDRFSAERPKGSFSTLEIQRTEQGDSAMYLCASSQANLRGNGELFFGEGSRLTVL.

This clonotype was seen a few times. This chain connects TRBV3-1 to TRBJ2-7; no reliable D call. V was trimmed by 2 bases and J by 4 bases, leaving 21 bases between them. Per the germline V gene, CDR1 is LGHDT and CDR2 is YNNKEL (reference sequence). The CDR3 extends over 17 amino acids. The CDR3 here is CASSQSGVGQASYEQYF. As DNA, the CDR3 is TGTGCCAGCAGCCAATCCGGTGTTGGCCAAGCGAGTTACGAGCAGTACTTC.

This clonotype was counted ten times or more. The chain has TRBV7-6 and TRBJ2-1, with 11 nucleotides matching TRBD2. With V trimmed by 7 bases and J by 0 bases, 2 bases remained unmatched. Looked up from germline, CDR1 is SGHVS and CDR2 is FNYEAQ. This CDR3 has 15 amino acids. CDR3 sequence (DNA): TGTGCCAGCACCACTAGCGGGGGCTCCTACAATGAGCAGTTCTTC. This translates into CASTTSGGSYNEQFF.

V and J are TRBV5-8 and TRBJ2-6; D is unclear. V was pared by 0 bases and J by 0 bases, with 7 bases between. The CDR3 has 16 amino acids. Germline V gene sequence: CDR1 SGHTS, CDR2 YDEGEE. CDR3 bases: TGTGCCAGCAGCTTGGCCGTACTCTCTGGGGCCAACGTCCTGACTTTC. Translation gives CASSLAVLSGANVLTF. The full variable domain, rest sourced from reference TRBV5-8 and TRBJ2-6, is EAGVTQSPTHLIKTRGQQATLRCSPISGHTSVYWYQQALGLGLQFLLWYDEGEERNRGNFPPRFSGRQFPNYSSELNVNALELEDSALYLCASSLAVLSGANVLTFGAGSRLTVL.

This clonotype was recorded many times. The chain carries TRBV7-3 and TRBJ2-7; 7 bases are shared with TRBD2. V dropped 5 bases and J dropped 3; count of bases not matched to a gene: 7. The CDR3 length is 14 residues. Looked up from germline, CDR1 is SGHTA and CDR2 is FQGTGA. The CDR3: CASSPGGGDYEQYF. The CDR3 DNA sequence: TGTGCCAGCAGCCCGGGAGGCGGGGACTACGAGCAGTACTTC.

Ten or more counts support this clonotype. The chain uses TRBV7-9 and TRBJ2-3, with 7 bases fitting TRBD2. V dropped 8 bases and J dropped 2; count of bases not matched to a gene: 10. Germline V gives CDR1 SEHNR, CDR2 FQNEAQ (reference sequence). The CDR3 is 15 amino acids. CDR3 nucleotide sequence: TGTGCCAGCGGCCTAGCGGACTCCTTCACAGATACGCAGTATTTT. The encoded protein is CASGLADSFTDTQYF.

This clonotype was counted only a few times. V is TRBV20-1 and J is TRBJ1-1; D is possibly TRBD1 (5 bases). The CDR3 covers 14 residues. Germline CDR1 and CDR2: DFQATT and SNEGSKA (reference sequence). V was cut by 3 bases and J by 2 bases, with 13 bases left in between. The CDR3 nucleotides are TGCAGTGCTAGGGCGACAGCTGGTAACACTGAAGCTTTCTTT. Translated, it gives CSARATAGNTEAFF.

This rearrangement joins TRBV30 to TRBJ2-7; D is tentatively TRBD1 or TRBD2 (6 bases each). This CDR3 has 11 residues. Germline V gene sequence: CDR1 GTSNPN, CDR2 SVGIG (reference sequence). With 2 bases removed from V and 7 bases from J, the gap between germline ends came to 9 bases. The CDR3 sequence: CAWSWGAEQYF. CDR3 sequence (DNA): TGTGCCTGGAGTTGGGGGGCAGAGCAGTACTTC.

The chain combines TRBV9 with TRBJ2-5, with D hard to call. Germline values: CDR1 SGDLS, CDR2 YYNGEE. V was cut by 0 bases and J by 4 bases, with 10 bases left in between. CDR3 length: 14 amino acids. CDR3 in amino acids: CASSVAGEVETQYF. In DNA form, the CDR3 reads TGTGCCAGCAGCGTAGCCGGAGAGGTAGAGACCCAGTACTTC.

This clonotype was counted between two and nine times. In DNA form, the CDR3 reads TGCAGTGCTAGTTACCGAAATGAGCAGTTCTTC. Amino acid sequence: CSASYRNEQFF. The rearrangement joins TRBV20-1 to TRBJ2-1; D call uncertain. The CDR3 is 11 amino acids. V lost 3 bases and J lost 7, with 7 bases in between. Germline V gene sequence: CDR1 DFQATT, CDR2 SNEGSKA (reference sequence).

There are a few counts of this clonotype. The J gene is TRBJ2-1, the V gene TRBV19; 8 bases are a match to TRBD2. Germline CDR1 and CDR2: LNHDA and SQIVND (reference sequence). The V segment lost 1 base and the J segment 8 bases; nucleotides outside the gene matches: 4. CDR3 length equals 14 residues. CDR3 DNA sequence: TGTGCCAGTAGTATAGTAGCGGGACAATATGAGCAGTTCTTC. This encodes CASSIVAGQYEQFF.

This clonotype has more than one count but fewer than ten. The CDR3 sequence is CASSLAPATRDFTDTQYF. The CDR3 DNA follows: TGTGCCAGCAGCTTAGCGCCCGCCACTAGGGACTTCACAGATACGCAGTATTTT. The chain combines TRBV7-6 with TRBJ2-3; maybe TRBD2 (6 bases). CDR3 size: 18 residues. Germline CDR1 SGHVS, CDR2 FNYEAQ. V was shortened by 0 bases and J by 2 bases, with 18 bases between the two germline ends.

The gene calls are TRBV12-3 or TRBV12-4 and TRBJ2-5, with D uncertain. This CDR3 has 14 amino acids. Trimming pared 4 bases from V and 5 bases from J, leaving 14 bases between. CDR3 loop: CASSSTLEGETQYF. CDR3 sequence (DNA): TGTGCCAGCAGTTCGACCCTGGAAGGGGAGACCCAGTACTTC.

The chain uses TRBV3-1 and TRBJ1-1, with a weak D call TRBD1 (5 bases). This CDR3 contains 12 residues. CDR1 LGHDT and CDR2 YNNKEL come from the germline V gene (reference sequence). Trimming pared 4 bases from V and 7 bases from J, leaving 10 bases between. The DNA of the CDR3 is TGTGCCAGCAGCCCAACAGGACTTGAAGCTTTCTTT. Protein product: CASSPTGLEAFF.

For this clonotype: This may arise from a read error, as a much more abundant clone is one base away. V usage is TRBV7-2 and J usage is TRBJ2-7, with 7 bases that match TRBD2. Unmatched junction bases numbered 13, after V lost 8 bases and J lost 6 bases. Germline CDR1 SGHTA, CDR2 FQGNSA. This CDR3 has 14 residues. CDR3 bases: TGTGCCAGCGGCCCTGGACTAGATTCCCTCGAGCAGTACTTC. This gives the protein CASGPGLDSLEQYF.

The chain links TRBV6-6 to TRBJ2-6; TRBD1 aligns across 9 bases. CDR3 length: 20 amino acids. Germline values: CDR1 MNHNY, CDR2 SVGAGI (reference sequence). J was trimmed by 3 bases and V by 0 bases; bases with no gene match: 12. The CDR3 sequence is CASSYSSVGTGYNGANVLTF. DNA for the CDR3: TGTGCCAGCAGTTACTCGAGTGTAGGGACAGGGTATAATGGGGCCAACGTCCTGACTTTC.

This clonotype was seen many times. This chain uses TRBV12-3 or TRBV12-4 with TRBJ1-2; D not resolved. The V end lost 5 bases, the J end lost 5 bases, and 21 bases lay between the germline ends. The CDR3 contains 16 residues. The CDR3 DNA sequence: TGTGCCAGCAGTCAAGGCGGACGACTAGACTTATATGGCTACACCTTC. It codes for CASSQGGRLDLYGYTF.

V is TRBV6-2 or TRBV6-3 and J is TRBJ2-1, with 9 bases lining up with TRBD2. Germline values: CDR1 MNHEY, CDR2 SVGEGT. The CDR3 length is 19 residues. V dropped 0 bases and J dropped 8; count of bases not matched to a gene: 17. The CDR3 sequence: CASSYSPELQAGGGDEQFF. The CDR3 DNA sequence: TGTGCCAGCAGTTACTCGCCCGAACTTCAAGCGGGAGGCGGGGATGAGCAGTTCTTC.

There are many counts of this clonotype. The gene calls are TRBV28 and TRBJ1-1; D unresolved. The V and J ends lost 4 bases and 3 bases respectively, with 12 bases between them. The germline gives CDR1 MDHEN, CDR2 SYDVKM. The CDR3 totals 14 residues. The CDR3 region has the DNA TGTGCCAGCAGTTCGGGCGGCGGGCACACTGAAGCTTTCTTT. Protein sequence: CASSSGGGHTEAFF. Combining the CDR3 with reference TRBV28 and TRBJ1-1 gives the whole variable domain DVKVTQSSRYLVKRTGEKVFLECVQDMDHENMFWYRQDPGLGLRLIYFSYDVKMKEKGDIPEGYSVSREKKERFSLILESASTNQTSMYLCASSSGGGHTEAFFGQGTRLTVV.

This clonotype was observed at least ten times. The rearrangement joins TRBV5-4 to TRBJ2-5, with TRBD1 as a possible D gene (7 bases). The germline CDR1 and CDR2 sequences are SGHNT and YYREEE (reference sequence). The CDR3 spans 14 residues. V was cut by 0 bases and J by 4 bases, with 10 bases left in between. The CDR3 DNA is TGTGCCAGCAGCTTGGGGCAGGGGGGAGAGACCCAGTACTTC. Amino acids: CASSLGQGGETQYF.

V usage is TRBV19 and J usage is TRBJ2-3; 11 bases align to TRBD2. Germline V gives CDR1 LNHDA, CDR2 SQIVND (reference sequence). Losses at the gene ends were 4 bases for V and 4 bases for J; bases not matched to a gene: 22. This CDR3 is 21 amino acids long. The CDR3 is CASSTRGGGTSGRGAPDTQYF. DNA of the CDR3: TGTGCCAGTAGTACACGCGGTGGTGGGACTAGCGGAAGGGGGGCACCAGATACGCAGTATTTT.

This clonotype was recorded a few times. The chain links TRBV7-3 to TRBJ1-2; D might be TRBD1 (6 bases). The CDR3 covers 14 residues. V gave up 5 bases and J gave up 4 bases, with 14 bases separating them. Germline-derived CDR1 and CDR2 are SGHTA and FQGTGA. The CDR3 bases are TGTGCCAGCAGCCGGAAAGGGGGGGCCTATGGCTACACCTTC. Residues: CASSRKGGAYGYTF.